Listed below are T cell receptor beta chains from one sample, sequenced in a study of shared clonotypes between healthy human individuals. The repertoire was sequenced with immunoSEQ multiplex PCR; TCRdb's copy has only in-frame clones and lacks some. The sample records roughly 680,000 clones, roughly two thirds being singletons. The specimen sequenced was memory CD4+ T cells sorted from blood. The source of these receptors is a woman in her 30s in good health. Both conserved end residues are part of each CDR3.

V gene,J gene,CDR3 protein
TRBV19,TRBJ2-1,CASSPDSPGLAGVDEQFF
TRBV28,TRBJ2-7,CASSLDGGVSSYEQYF
TRBV29-1,TRBJ2-3,CSGTGGADTQYF
TRBV19,TRBJ1-5,CASTWGSNQPQHF
TRBV2,TRBJ2-5,CASSQPRAGSFQETQYF
TRBV10-2,TRBJ2-7,CASSEDGSSYEQYF
TRBV5-1,TRBJ1-2,CASHFRPREYGYTF
TRBV18,TRBJ2-3,CASSPSLAGTDTQYF
TRBV28,TRBJ2-3,CASSPRWGTDTQYF
TRBV7-2,TRBJ2-2,CASSLVGTRPTGELFF
TRBV6-1,TRBJ2-7,CASGTGAAEQYF
TRBV28,TRBJ1-2,CASMKGSDNYGYTF
TRBV18,TRBJ2-5,CASSSNSGSQETQYF
TRBV28,TRBJ1-2,CASSPPGPSNYGYTF
TRBV2,TRBJ2-3,CASSRGPRDTQYF
TRBV7-9,TRBJ2-7,CASSTAGITEQYF
TRBV5-6,TRBJ2-7,CASSSDRDLSYEQYF
TRBV9,TRBJ2-7,CASSPTVAPYEQYF
TRBV14,TRBJ1-2,CASSHLTGAESYTF
TRBV7-8,TRBJ2-1,CASSSGLVRDNEQFF
TRBV15,TRBJ2-1,CATSRQAGYGEQFF
TRBV5-1,TRBJ2-3,CASSSSGTTSTDTQYF
TRBV6-1,TRBJ2-7,CASSEAVQVGEQYF
TRBV7-2,TRBJ1-5,CASSSGGDQPQHF
TRBV6-5,TRBJ1-2,CASSYSWAGGHGYTF
TRBV30,-,CAWRTGQSSYEQYF
TRBV29-1,TRBJ2-1,CSANLAGVRLYYNEQFF
TRBV21-1,TRBJ2-7,CASSKAMGHRYEQYF
TRBV9,TRBJ1-4,CASSPLRSSTNEKLFF
TRBV20-1,TRBJ2-1,CSALSFPEQFF
TRBV28,TRBJ2-7,CASSLIQDYEQYF
TRBV11-2,TRBJ2-7,CASSLQDREQYF
TRBV7-8,TRBJ1-5,CASSLVAYRTGGRNQPQHF
TRBV2,TRBJ1-3,CASRGQPSSGNTIYF
TRBV19,TRBJ2-7,CASSILGGYEQYF
TRBV28,TRBJ1-2,CASTSYSYGYTF
TRBV5-1,TRBJ2-7,CASTDSGGYYEQYF
TRBV11-2,TRBJ2-4,CASSKMTSGSPKNIQYF
TRBV4-2,TRBJ2-3,CASSQDRAGVTDTQYF
TRBV6-1,TRBJ1-2,CASSEAGQTGFNYGYTF
TRBV28,TRBJ1-5,CASRSDRAESQPQHF
TRBV5-4,TRBJ1-2,CASSSPGQGNYGYTF
TRBV27,TRBJ2-2,CASSFIRGGTGELFF
TRBV7-9,TRBJ2-3,CASSSTWTSGRASEDTQYF
TRBV10-3,TRBJ1-1,CAIGANTEAFF